A selection of T cell receptor beta chains follows, all from one sample in a study of spatial heterogeneity in lung cancer. TCRdb fed the 5' RACE reads into MiXCR, producing one record per CDR3 protein. The profile covers some 100,000 distinct CDR3 sequences, with less than 15% appearing a single time and 35% to 45% taken by the ten largest. This material consisted of PBMCs, taken at surgery. The receptor source for this set is a male donor with early-stage non-small cell lung cancer. Both conserved end residues are part of each CDR3. A D gene is named only where the DNA matches it firmly. A row's size may be missing; if present it is once, few, many or a size class.

>TRBJ2-5|TRBD2|TRBV7-2|few
TGTGCCAGCAGCCCTAGCGGGGTCCAAGAGACCCAGTACTTC
CASSPSGVQETQYF
>TRBJ2-6|-|TRBV7-9|few
TGTGCCAGCAGCTCGGAGGCCGGGGCCAACGTCCTGACTTTC
CASSSEAGANVLTF
>TRBJ2-2|-|TRBV5-6|few
TGTGCCAGCAGCTTCAATACGAACACCGGGGAGCTGTTTTTT
CASSFNTNTGELFF
>TRBJ1-5|-|TRBV20-1|few
TGCAGTGCTAGAGTAGGTACGGTAAGCAATCAGCCCCAGCATTTT
CSARVGTVSNQPQHF
>TRBJ2-1|-|TRBV6-2/TRBV6-3|-
TGTGCCAGCAGTTTGCGGGACTTCTCCTACAATGAGCAGTTCTTC
CASSLRDFSYNEQFF
>TRBJ2-1|-|TRBV11-2|-
TGTGCCAGCAGCTTAGCTGCGGGGCCGAACAATGAGCAGTTCTTC
CASSLAAGPNNEQFF
>TRBJ2-1|-|TRBV5-6|-
TGTGCCACCAGCCTTCGACTTTCAAGCTCCTACAATGAGCAGTTCTTC
CATSLRLSSSYNEQFF
>TRBJ1-1|TRBD1|TRBV18|-
TGTGCCAGCTCACCTAACAGGGGCAGCACTGAAGCTTTCTTT
CASSPNRGSTEAFF
>TRBJ2-5|TRBD1|TRBV18|many
TGTGCCAGCTCAGATGACAGGGTTCGAGAGACCCAGTACTTC
CASSDDRVRETQYF
>TRBJ2-1|TRBD2|TRBV5-1|-
TGCGCCAGCAGCCCGACTAGCGGGCATGAGCAGTTCTTC
CASSPTSGHEQFF
>TRBJ2-1|TRBD2|TRBV28|few
TGTGCCAGCAGTTTAAGTAGCGGGGTTGGAGGCAATGAGCAGTTCTTC
CASSLSSGVGGNEQFF
>TRBJ2-3|-|TRBV10-2|-
TGCGCCAGCAGTGGTAGCGGACGCACAGATACGCAGTATTTT
CASSGSGRTDTQYF
>TRBJ2-7|-|TRBV11-1|-
TGTGCCAGCAGCTTTCTGGCCCACGAGCAGTACTTC
CASSFLAHEQYF
>TRBJ2-1|TRBD2|TRBV6-2/TRBV6-3|-
TGTGCCAGCAGCGGAGGGACTAGCGGGAGAAGAGGTAATGAGCAGTTCTTC
CASSGGTSGRRGNEQFF
>TRBJ2-7|-|TRBV6-5|many
TGTGCCAGCAGTTACTCGGGACCTTCTTCCCAGTACTTC
CASSYSGPSSQYF
>TRBJ2-7|TRBD2|TRBV20-1|few
TGCAGTGCCAGTCCAGCGGGAGGGGGCCGGGAGCAGTACTTC
CSASPAGGGREQYF
>TRBJ2-3|TRBD2|TRBV4-3|-
TGCGCCAGCAGCCACGTACCTAGCGGGGGCGCGACGGATACGCAGTATTTT
CASSHVPSGGATDTQYF
>TRBJ2-7|-|TRBV6-5|-
TGTGCCAGCAGTTACTCAAAAAAGCGGGCAGGGGGCTACGAGCAGTACTTC
CASSYSKKRAGGYEQYF
>TRBJ2-7|-|TRBV30|-
TGTGCCTGGGGACAGAAAACCGACGTAGACGAGCAGTACTTC
CAWGQKTDVDEQYF
>TRBJ1-5|-|TRBV7-2|-
TGTGCCAGCAGCTTAGATTCCACGCGGAATACGGGCAATCAGCCCCAGCATTTT
CASSLDSTRNTGNQPQHF
>TRBJ2-2|-|TRBV7-9|many
-
CASTYAFGAGELFF
>TRBJ2-1|-|TRBV29-1|few
TGCAGCGTTGAAGACGATTGGTTCAATGAGCAGTTCTTC
CSVEDDWFNEQFF
>TRBJ2-3|TRBD1|TRBV7-6|-
TGTGCCAGCAGCAGAACGACGGGACAGGGCACAGATACGCAGTATTTT
CASSRTTGQGTDTQYF
>TRBJ2-2|-|TRBV2|-
TGTGCCAGCAGGTCCATTGGGACCACCGGGGAGCTGTTTTTT
CASRSIGTTGELFF
>TRBJ2-5|TRBD2|TRBV6-5|many
TGTGCCAGCAGACCCGGACTAGCTCTTCAAGAGACCCAGTACTTC
CASRPGLALQETQYF
>TRBJ2-7|-|TRBV28|-
TGTGCCAGCAGTTTATCGGACAGCAGATTTTACGAGCAGTACTTC
CASSLSDSRFYEQYF
>TRBJ2-3|TRBD2|TRBV4-3|-
TGCGCCAGCAGCCAAGAAGCGGGGGACACAGATACGCAGTATTTT
CASSQEAGDTDTQYF
>TRBJ2-1|-|TRBV27|few
TGTGCCAGTTCCCGCGAGGCACCCTCCTACAATGAGCAGTTCTTC
CASSREAPSYNEQFF
>TRBJ2-5|TRBD2|TRBV20-1|-
TGCAGTGCTGGGACTAGCGGGGCACAAGAGACCCAGTACTTC
CSAGTSGAQETQYF
>TRBJ2-7|-|TRBV27|-
TGTGCCAGCAGTCTTCGGTATGACGTGAACGAGCAGTACTTC
CASSLRYDVNEQYF
>TRBJ1-4|-|TRBV24-1|-
TGTGCCACCAGTGATTTTGGTGAAAAACTGTTTTTT
CATSDFGEKLFF
>TRBJ2-3|TRBD2|TRBV4-3|-
TGCGCCAGCAGCCAATTCCCTAGACTAGCTGGGGCAGATACGCAGTATTTT
CASSQFPRLAGADTQYF
>TRBJ2-6|TRBD1|TRBV5-1|-
TGCGCCAGCAGCTTGGTTATTCGGGCAGGGGGCGCCTCTGGGGCCAACGTCCTGACTTTC
CASSLVIRAGGASGANVLTF
>TRBJ2-7|TRBD2|TRBV27|few
TGTGCCAGCAGTCCTACGAGCGGGAGCTACGAGCAGTACTTC
CASSPTSGSYEQYF
>TRBJ2-7|-|TRBV5-6|-
TGTGCCAGCAGCAAAGGGGGTCGGAGCTCCTACGAGCAGTACTTC
CASSKGGRSSYEQYF
>TRBJ1-2|-|TRBV14|few
TGTGCCAGCAGCCAAGAGGTCGGAGCTAACTATGGCTACACCTTC
CASSQEVGANYGYTF
>TRBJ2-3|-|TRBV20-1|many
TGCAGTGTTACGGCTCGGGGGGATACGCAGTATTTT
CSVTARGDTQYF
>TRBJ2-1|-|TRBV11-2|-
TGTGCCAGCAGCTCAGAGTACAATGAGCAGTTCTTC
CASSSEYNEQFF
>TRBJ2-5|-|TRBV11-1|few
TGTGCCAGCAGCTTAGCCCTGGGGGGCCAAGAGACCCAGTACTTC
CASSLALGGQETQYF
>TRBJ1-1|-|TRBV29-1|few
TGCAGCGTTGAAGAAGGTGGAAACACTGAAGCTTTCTTT
CSVEEGGNTEAFF
>TRBJ2-7|TRBD2|TRBV28|many
TGTGCCAGCAGTCCCTTCGGGACTACCTACGAGCAGTACTTC
CASSPFGTTYEQYF